These 20 T cell receptor beta chains originate from one sample sequenced in a study of OX40 agonist ivuxolimab in advanced cancers. Data came from immunoSEQ multiplex PCR; TCRdb stores just in-frame clones and leaves some out. The table shows 83,000 or so clones, with roughly 80% occurring only once. The source was CD4+ or CD8+ T cells sorted from blood, collected in a trial of the OX40 agonist ivuxolimab. Receptors originate from an adult with an advanced solid tumor such as melanoma, head and neck, liver or kidney cancer.

The gene calls are TRBV11-2 and TRBJ1-1, with TRBD1 matching over 7 bases. This CDR3 is built from 16 residues. Germline CDR1 SGHAT, CDR2 FQNNGV. V lost 5 bases, J lost 1 base, and 10 bases stayed unmatched. The CDR3 DNA reads TGTGCCAGCAGCCGACTATTGACAGGGTGGAACACTGAAGCTTTCTTT. Translated, it gives CASSRLLTGWNTEAFF. The variable domain in full, with the rest retrieved from reference TRBV11-2 and TRBJ1-1, is EAGVAQSPRYKIIEKRQSVAFWCNPISGHATLYWYQQILGQGPKLLIQFQNNGVVDDSQLPKDRFSAERLKGVDSTLKIQPAKLEDSAVYLCASSRLLTGWNTEAFFGQGTRLTVV.

About this clone itself: The same CDR3 also results from other DNA sequences found in this sample. The chain carries TRBV7-9 and TRBJ1-6, with no clear D. Germline V gene sequence: CDR1 SEHNR, CDR2 FQNEAQ (reference sequence). CDR3 length equals 15 residues. The germline V and J ends were trimmed by 1 base and 0 bases, with 4 bases remaining between them. The CDR3 reads CASSLGFSYNSPLHF. The CDR3 nucleotides are TGTGCCAGCAGCTTAGGGTTCTCCTATAATTCACCCCTCCACTTT.

The chain recombines TRBV28 with TRBJ1-3; TRBD1 matches 9 bases. The length of the CDR3 is 15 residues. Trimming at V came to 9 bases and at J to 4 bases, leaving 10 bases not matched to a gene. CDR1 MDHEN and CDR2 SYDVKM come from the germline V gene. CDR3 coding DNA: TGTGCCAGTAACTTCGGGACAGGGCAGGGAAACACCATATATTTT. Amino acid sequence: CASNFGTGQGNTIYF.

The genes are TRBV28 and TRBJ2-1; no clear D. Per the germline V gene, CDR1 is MDHEN and CDR2 is SYDVKM. The CDR3 is made up of 14 amino acids. V gave up 2 bases and J gave up 5 bases, with 10 bases separating them. CDR3 nucleotide sequence: TGTGCCAGCAGTTTAACACCAGGAAACAATGAGCAGTTCTTC. Translated: CASSLTPGNNEQFF. The variable domain in full, completed from reference TRBV28 and TRBJ2-1, reads DVKVTQSSRYLVKRTGEKVFLECVQDMDHENMFWYRQDPGLGLRLIYFSYDVKMKEKGDIPEGYSVSREKKERFSLILESASTNQTSMYLCASSLTPGNNEQFFGPGTRLTVL.

V gene TRBV21-1 combines with J gene TRBJ1-1; the DNA was not used to check the table's D call, TRBD1. TRBV21-1 is an annotated pseudogene. The CDR3 runs to 11 residues. Written as DNA, the CDR3 is TGTGCCAGCAGGGGTAGGGGGCAAGCTTTCTTT. Translation gives CASRGRGQAFF.

This chain joins TRBV9 and TRBJ1-2; D is possibly TRBD1 (6 bases). Trimming left V 3 bases short and J 5 bases short, with 17 bases between. The CDR3 is made up of 15 amino acids. Germline V gives CDR1 SGDLS, CDR2 YYNGEE. CDR3 in DNA: TGTGCCAGCAGCGCCCAATCCAGGGGCCCATATGGCTACACCTTC. This sequence encodes CASSAQSRGPYGYTF.

V gene TRBV28 combines with J gene TRBJ1-2; D perhaps matches TRBD1 (5 bases). Germline values: CDR1 MDHEN, CDR2 SYDVKM. CDR3 length equals 14 residues. V was shortened by 3 bases and J by 3 bases, with 11 bases between the two germline ends. This CDR3 reads CASSFRGYDYGYTF. CDR3 coding DNA: TGTGCCAGCAGTTTCCGGGGGTACGACTATGGCTACACCTTC.

To note about this clone: Distinct nucleotide sequences in the sample also encode this CDR3. V is TRBV7-9 and J is TRBJ1-5; no clear D gene. The CDR3 consists of 13 residues. Trimming left V 5 bases short and J 5 bases short, with 10 bases between. Germline CDR1 SEHNR, CDR2 FQNEAQ (reference sequence). CDR3 coding DNA: TGTGCCAGCAGCCTCGACGCGGATCAGCCCCAGCATTTT. As protein: CASSLDADQPQHF.

The table lists this clone with a few counts. This chain uses TRBV30 with TRBJ1-6; D unclear. V lost 5 bases, J lost 7 bases, and 12 bases lay in between. From germline, CDR1 is GTSNPN and CDR2 SVGIG (reference sequence). There are 13 residues in the CDR3. As DNA, the CDR3 is TGTGCCTGGGGAGGGCCAAGGAATTCACCCCTCCACTTT. Its translation is CAWGGPRNSPLHF.

The chain links TRBV5-6 to TRBJ1-2; D is unresolved. V lost 2 bases and J lost 5, with 13 bases in between. Germline V lookup: CDR1 SGHDT, CDR2 YYEEEE. The CDR3 is made up of 14 amino acids. The CDR3 bases are TGTGCCAGCAGCTTAGGGCCGGGGAGGTATGGCTACACCTTC. Translating it yields CASSLGPGRYGYTF.

This clone was recorded a few times. The chain combines TRBV28 with TRBJ1-1, with D hard to call. The length of the CDR3 is 12 residues. Germline CDR1 MDHEN, CDR2 SYDVKM. V lost 5 bases, J lost 3 bases, and 7 bases lay in between. This chain's CDR3 is CASSPADTEAFF. The CDR3 region has the DNA TGTGCCAGCAGTCCTGCCGACACTGAAGCTTTCTTT.

The rearrangement uses TRBV30 and TRBJ2-7, with D possibly TRBD2 on 7 matching bases. Germline V gene lookup returns CDR1 GTSNPN and CDR2 SVGIG (reference sequence). This CDR3 comprises 12 residues. Trimming shortened V by 0 bases and J by 11 bases, and 14 bases separated the two germline ends. The CDR3 here is CAWSVRGASEYF. The CDR3 DNA reads as TGTGCCTGGAGTGTACGGGGGGCTTCAGAGTACTTC.

The chain carries TRBV9 and TRBJ2-5, with 8 bases fitting TRBD2. The CDR3 is 15 residues long. J was trimmed by 5 bases and V by 0 bases; bases with no gene match: 6. The germline V gene encodes CDR1 SGDLS and CDR2 YYNGEE. This CDR3 reads CASSVGDSGVETQYF. The CDR3 bases are TGTGCCAGCAGCGTAGGGGATAGCGGGGTCGAGACCCAGTACTTC.

This chain uses TRBV4-3 with TRBJ1-3, with unresolved D. Germline CDR1 and CDR2: LGHNA and YSLEER. The CDR3 totals 15 residues. V lost 1 base and J lost 8, with 15 bases in between. Here the CDR3 reads CASSQVAATADTIYF. In nucleotides, the CDR3 is TGCGCCAGCAGCCAAGTCGCAGCTACAGCGGACACCATATATTTT.

This clone was seen more than once but under ten times. J is TRBJ1-5 and V is TRBV4-1; no clear D gene. Trimming left V 3 bases short and J 2 bases short, with 14 bases between. Per germline, CDR1 MGHRA and CDR2 YSYEKL. The length of the CDR3 is 16 residues. The CDR3 DNA reads TGCGCCAGCAGCCATCCAGGCCCGACCCGCAATCAGCCCCAGCATTTT. Amino acids: CASSHPGPTRNQPQHF.

The chain combines TRBV7-6 with TRBJ1-3; tentative D call: TRBD1 (5 bases). V gave up 0 bases and J gave up 7 bases, with 16 bases separating them. The CDR3 contains 16 residues. Germline V lookup: CDR1 SGHVS, CDR2 FNYEAQ. CDR3 sequence reads: CASSLADIHGGNTIYF. The CDR3 nucleotides are TGTGCCAGCAGCTTAGCGGACATACATGGTGGGAACACCATATATTTT.

The chain has TRBV27 and TRBJ2-1; 7 bases agree with TRBD2. The CDR3 is made up of 16 amino acids. Germline CDR1 is MNHEY and CDR2 is SMNVEV (reference sequence). V was clipped by 0 bases and J by 1 base; unmatched bases: 3. The CDR3 here is CASSLSWGGSYNEQFF. In nucleotides, the CDR3 is TGTGCCAGCAGTTTATCTTGGGGGGGTTCCTACAATGAGCAGTTCTTC.

The count of this clone is one. The J gene is TRBJ2-1, the V gene TRBV7-6; 13 nucleotides align to TRBD2. CDR3 size: 15 residues. The V segment lost 5 bases and the J segment 7 bases; nucleotides outside the gene matches: 5. Germline loops: CDR1 SGHVS, CDR2 FNYEAQ. Written as DNA, the CDR3 is TGTGCCAGCAGCCGGGGACTAGCGGGGATGAATGAGCAGTTCTTC. Encoded protein: CASSRGLAGMNEQFF.

The gene calls are TRBV6-5 and TRBJ2-1; TRBD2 matches at 7 bases. The CDR3 has 12 amino acids. Per the germline V gene, CDR1 is MNHEY and CDR2 is SVGAGI. V shed 0 bases and J 14 bases; nucleotides not matched to a gene: 4. The CDR3 protein is CASSYSPGREFF. In DNA, the CDR3 is TGTGCCAGCAGTTACTCGCCGGGGAGGGAGTTCTTC.

J is TRBJ2-7 and V is TRBV4-3, with TRBD2 as a possible D gene (5 bases). The ends were cut back, 3 bases at V and 0 bases at J, with 21 bases in the middle. Germline values: CDR1 LGHNA, CDR2 YSLEER. The length of the CDR3 is 18 residues. The CDR3, as DNA: TGCGCCAGCAGCCAGACCACCCGCGTCGGGGTGAGCTCCTACGAGCAGTACTTC. Encoded protein: CASSQTTRVGVSSYEQYF.